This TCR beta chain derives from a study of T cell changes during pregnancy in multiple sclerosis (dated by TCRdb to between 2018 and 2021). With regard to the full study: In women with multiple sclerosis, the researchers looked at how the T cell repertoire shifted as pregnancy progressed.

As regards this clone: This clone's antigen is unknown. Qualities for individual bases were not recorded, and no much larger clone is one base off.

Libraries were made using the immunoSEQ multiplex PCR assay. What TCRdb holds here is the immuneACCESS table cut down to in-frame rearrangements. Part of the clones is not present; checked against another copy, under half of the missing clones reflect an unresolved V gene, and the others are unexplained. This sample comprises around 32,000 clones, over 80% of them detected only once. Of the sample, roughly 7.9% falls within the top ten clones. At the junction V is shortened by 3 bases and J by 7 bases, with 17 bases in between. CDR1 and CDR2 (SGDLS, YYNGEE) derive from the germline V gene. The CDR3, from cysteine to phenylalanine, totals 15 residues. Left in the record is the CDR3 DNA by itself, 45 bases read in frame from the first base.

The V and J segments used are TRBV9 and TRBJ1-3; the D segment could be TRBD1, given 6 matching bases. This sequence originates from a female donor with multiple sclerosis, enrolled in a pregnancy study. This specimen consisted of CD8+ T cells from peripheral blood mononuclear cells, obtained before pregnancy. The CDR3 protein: CASSAPGGAVNTIYF. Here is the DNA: TGTGCCAGCAGCGCTCCCGGGGGGGCAGTCAACACCATATATTTT.